This is a list of T cell receptor beta chains from one sample in a study of beta chain features in type 1 diabetes. Produced via immunoSEQ multiplex PCR; TCRdb's table is partial and in-frame only. Of around 280,000 clones listed, over 14% are singletons. The material sequenced was naive CD4+ T cells from blood. These receptors all stem from a man younger than 35 with type 1 diabetes. The CDR3 runs from the conserved cysteine through the conserved F or W. A D gene is named only where the DNA matches it firmly. Where a row states a size, it is once, few, many or the class of an expanded clone; other rows omit it.

abundance	j_gene	d_gene	v_gene	CDR3nt	CDR3aa
few	TRBJ2-1	TRBD2	TRBV6-4	TGTGCCAGCAAGGCCCTAGCGGCCAGCTCCTACAATGAGCAGTTCTTC	CASKALAASSYNEQFF
.	TRBJ2-4	.	TRBV18	TGTGCCAGCTCACCACCGGGACTAGCCAAAAACATTCAGTACTTC	CASSPPGLAKNIQYF
few	TRBJ2-3	.	TRBV28	TGTGCCAGCATCGCAGAAACAGATACGCAGTATTTT	CASIAETDTQYF
few	TRBJ2-1	TRBD2	TRBV2	TGTGCCAGCAGTCAGAGCGGGATGAGGATTATTGAGCAGTTCTTC	CASSQSGMRIIEQFF
once	TRBJ2-3	TRBD2	TRBV5-1	TGCGCCAGCAGCTTGGCGTCCGTAGCGGGGGCAGATACGCAGTATTTT	CASSLASVAGADTQYF
.	TRBJ2-1	TRBD2	TRBV15	TGTGCCACCAGCAGAGACGGGGGGTCCTACAATGAGCAGTTCTTC	CATSRDGGSYNEQFF
.	TRBJ1-2	.	TRBV29-1	TGCAGCGTTGTGCGCGGGGCCCCGTTTTCGGAGTCTGGCTACACCTTC	CSVVRGAPFSESGYTF
few	TRBJ1-2	TRBD1	TRBV5-1	TGCGCCAGCAGCACCGGACAGGGGGTTCCCTATGGCTACACCTTC	CASSTGQGVPYGYTF
.	TRBJ2-5	TRBD1	TRBV5-4	TGTGCCAGCAGAAACCAACAGGGGGCTAGGGAGACCCAGTACTTC	CASRNQQGARETQYF
few	TRBJ2-2	.	TRBV7-9	TGTGCCAGCAGCGACGGGTCGAACACCGGGGAGCTGTTTTTT	CASSDGSNTGELFF
.	TRBJ1-4	.	TRBV7-6	TGTGCCAGCAGCACCCGGGACTTTCTGGATGAAAAACTGTTTTTT	CASSTRDFLDEKLFF
few	TRBJ1-2	TRBD1	TRBV29-1	TGCAGCGTTTCCGGACAGGGGCGCTATGGCTACACCTTC	CSVSGQGRYGYTF
few	TRBJ2-7	.	TRBV6-1	TGTGCCAGCAGTGAAGGGGCGGCAGGGATACTTGGGCAGTACTTC	CASSEGAAGILGQYF
.	TRBJ1-2	.	TRBV9	TGTGCCAGCAGCGTAGCAGGGACTTATGGCTACACCTTC	CASSVAGTYGYTF
few	TRBJ2-3	.	TRBV4-3	TGCGCCAGCAGCCAAGAAGTGGGGCCTGGCACAGATACGCAGTATTTT	CASSQEVGPGTDTQYF
.	TRBJ2-3	TRBD2	TRBV30	TGTGCCTGGAGTGTATCCAGCGGGGCAGATACGCAGTATTTT	CAWSVSSGADTQYF
.	TRBJ2-4	TRBD2	TRBV7-2	TGTGCCAGCAGCTTAGCGCGCGGGGGGGCGTTCATTCAGTACTTC	CASSLARGGAFIQYF
.	TRBJ2-1	TRBD2	TRBV4-1	TGCGCCAGCAGCCTGATAGCGGGGGTGGCCTCAAATGAGCAGTTCTTC	CASSLIAGVASNEQFF